This T cell receptor beta chain originates from a study of T cells in Graves' hyperthyroidism and ophthalmopathy. Study background: At initial diagnosis, before any treatment had begun, peripheral blood was obtained.

The CDR3 extends over 14 amino acids. In germline, CDR1 is DFQATT, CDR2 SNEGSKA (reference sequence). Trimming stripped 1 base from V and 6 bases from J, with 12 bases between. TCR beta CDR3 sequences were amplified from RNA transcripts. When the TCR CDR3 underwent first-round RT-PCR, the HTBI primer set was used. TCRdb used MiXCR to reprocess the multiplex PCR reads, holding one entry per CDR3 protein. The profile shows around 420,000 distinct CDR3 sequences, less than 20% of them singletons. Graves' hyperthyroidism without ophthalmopathy progression within 18 months was termed stable. Overall study findings and caveats: In the analysis, a 13 V-J model separated ophthalmopathy from stable hyperthyroidism.

In regard to this clonotype: What it binds is not known.

The gene calls are TRBV20-1 and TRBJ2-2; D is possibly TRBD2 (5 bases). This TCR was recovered from a woman aged 18-35 years with Graves' hyperthyroidism. Sequencing was carried out using blood. As DNA, the CDR3 is TGCAGTGCTAGAGGCCCTAGCTATCCCGGGGAGCTGTTTTTT. It codes for CSARGPSYPGELFF.